This T cell receptor (beta chain) was sequenced for a study of cytomegalovirus exposure and HLA in healthy donors. The trim removed 6 bases at V and 4 bases at J, leaving 26 bases unmatched. The CDR3 has 20 residues. Germline V gene lookup returns CDR1 LNHDA and CDR2 SQIVND (reference sequence). Whole-study findings and limits: TCR beta chains associated with HLA were, in a later analysis, more clonally expanded than equally common others. What TCR beta sequences reportedly achieved was accurate prediction of HLA-A and HLA-B alleles in most subjects. An ancestry cluster, one associated with Asian ancestry, reportedly showed fewer N-insertions than the approximately 670-donor mean in a later analysis.

In this sample, this clone turned up once. Its specificity is unknown. The PCR used 60 Vbeta and 13 Jbeta primers. Measured with immunoSEQ multiplex PCR; TCRdb has only the in-frame clones, and not every one. The table records about 120,000 clones, roughly 80% of them present only once. The chain carries TRBV19 and TRBJ2-5; TRBD2 matches at 7 bases. Material for sequencing was PBMCs. The clonotype originates from a man between 25 and 39 years old in good health and CMV-seropositive. The CDR3 spells CASSHGRWRESFSIGETQYF. In DNA form, the CDR3 reads TGTGCCAGTAGCCATGGTCGTTGGCGGGAGAGTTTCTCGATCGGAGAGACCCAGTACTTC.